This T cell receptor (beta chain) was recorded in a study of PD-L1 blockade in urothelial cancer. Study summary: Analysis of blood occurred 3 weeks (second dose) and 6 weeks after treatment start. Blood samples had a median of roughly 140,000 T cells, roughly 83,000 unique TCRs, and clonality roughly 0.088.

The CDR3 spans 16 residues. The V gene's germline CDR1 is SGHVS and CDR2 FNYEAQ. V was trimmed by 5 bases and J by 0 bases, leaving 13 bases between them. This clone was seen only once. The time point was: pretreatment peripheral blood. The diagnosis in patients was locally advanced or metastatic urothelial carcinoma. Only in-frame clones appear in the TCRdb table, and some are missing; sequencing was by immunoSEQ multiplex PCR. In the table there are approximately 63,000 clones, about 81% of which are singletons. This sequence originates from a man aged 65-85 years with urothelial cancer. The chain employs TRBV7-6 and TRBJ1-4, with D possibly TRBD1 on 5 matching bases. This sample comprised PBMCs, obtained around atezolizumab (anti-PD-L1) treatment. CDR3 sequence (DNA): TGTGCCAGCAGCGGCAGGGAATGGGCAACTAATGAAAAACTGTTTTTT. Amino acids: CASSGREWATNEKLFF.